Presented here are 5 T cell receptor beta chains from one specimen sequenced in a study of T cells in Graves' hyperthyroidism and ophthalmopathy. Using RNA transcripts as the source, TCR beta CDR3 regions were amplified. During a first-round RT-PCR of the TCR CDR3, the HTBI primer set was used. Each CDR3 protein is one row after TCRdb ran MiXCR on the multiplex PCR reads. The repertoire holds about 180,000 distinct CDR3 sequences, with just under 9.5% as singletons. Material: blood. Receptors were obtained from a woman younger than 30 with Graves' hyperthyroidism that later progressed to Graves' ophthalmopathy.

This clonotype was seen at least ten times. This rearrangement joins TRBV10-1 to TRBJ1-2, with D perhaps TRBD1 (6 bases). Germline V gives CDR1 WNHNN, CDR2 SYGVQD (reference sequence). This CDR3 has 17 amino acids. V was shortened by 5 bases and J by 0 bases, with 19 bases between the two germline ends. The CDR3 DNA reads as TGCGCCAGCAGTAACCAACAGGGAGGGAGGTCTAACTATGGCTACACCTTC. It is translated as CASSNQQGGRSNYGYTF.

This clonotype occurred a few times. The chain couples TRBV5-6 to TRBJ2-3; TRBD2 aligns across 11 bases. The CDR3 runs to 15 residues. The trim removed 2 bases at V and 6 bases at J, leaving 5 bases unmatched. The germline gives CDR1 SGHDT, CDR2 YYEEEE. Here the CDR3 DNA reads TGTGCCAGCAGCTTAAGACCTAGCGGGGGGGATACGCAGTATTTT. Translating it yields CASSLRPSGGDTQYF.

This clonotype was observed many times. The chain employs TRBV29-1 and TRBJ2-3; TRBD1 agrees at 8 bases. The CDR3 is 14 residues long. The V segment lost 7 bases and the J segment 5 bases; nucleotides outside the gene matches: 11. In germline, CDR1 is SQVTM, CDR2 ANQGSEA. This chain's CDR3 is CSAGPDRAIDTQYF. The CDR3 DNA follows: TGCAGCGCTGGCCCGGACAGGGCCATAGATACGCAGTATTTT.

This clonotype came up a few times. The CDR3 protein is CASSQEVVRYTDTQYF. The CDR3 DNA reads TGTGCCAGCAGCCAAGAGGTGGTGCGGTACACAGATACGCAGTATTTT. The V gene is TRBV4-2, the J gene TRBJ2-3; D gene uncertain. Trimming took 0 bases from V and 2 from J, leaving 12 bases between them. The CDR3 totals 16 residues. In germline, CDR1 is LGHNA, CDR2 YNFKEQ.

This clonotype turned up a few times. This rearrangement joins TRBV7-2 to TRBJ1-2; 7 positions agree with TRBD1. Trimming removed 7 bases from V and 4 bases from J; junction bases left unmatched: 6. Germline CDR1 SGHTA, CDR2 FQGNSA. This CDR3 is built from 13 residues. The DNA of the CDR3 is TGTGCCAGCAAAACCGGGACAGCCTATGGCTACACCTTC. Encoded protein: CASKTGTAYGYTF.